What follows are 9 T cell receptor beta chains derived from one specimen sequenced in a study of blood T cells in healthy people across ages (dated by TCRdb to about 2015). The library was built by means of 5' RACE. The sample was run on an Illumina HiSeq 2500. A second roughly 6 to 11 cycle PCR used a sample-barcoded 5' primer and a J-beta primer mix. In TCRdb, the public reads were trimmed at Q25 with fastp and aligned with MiXCR, with productive beta chains retained. Each record represents a unique CDR3 protein, reported with the most common genes and DNA among its rows. Counted in this sample were about 930,000 distinct CDR3 sequences; almost 30% of them appeared once. The ten top clones hold about a tenth of the sample. The same data also went into a second study, on T cells of mothers and their children.

The sequencing input was blood. These receptors all stem from a woman aged 40 to 49 in good health.

This clonotype was recorded a few times. This chain connects TRBV5-1 to TRBJ1-1, with a weak D call TRBD1 (5 bases). Germline lookup yields CDR1 SGHRS and CDR2 YFSETQ. The CDR3 contains 15 residues. Trimming cost V 4 bases and J 3 bases, with 16 bases left between them. CDR3 protein: CASSLRTGRDTEAFF. Here the CDR3 DNA reads TGCGCCAGCAGCCTTCGGACGGGACGGGACACTGAAGCTTTCTTT.

This clonotype was counted many times. J is TRBJ2-7 and V is TRBV12-3 or TRBV12-4; D is possibly TRBD1 (5 bases). The CDR3 has 11 amino acids. V was trimmed by 7 bases and J by 5 bases, leaving 9 bases between them. This CDR3 reads CASNAGNEQYF. Here the CDR3 DNA reads TGTGCCAGCAACGCAGGGAACGAGCAGTACTTC.

The chain couples TRBV18 to TRBJ2-5, with TRBD1 matching over 10 bases. The J call may be wrong; the DNA end is better matched by TRBJ2-7. The CDR3 spans 16 residues. Germline lookup yields CDR1 KGHSH and CDR2 LQKENI. The chain's CDR3 is CASSSSMGQGFHEQYF. CDR3 coding DNA: TGTGCCAGCTCATCATCCATGGGACAGGGGTTCCACGAGCAGTACTTC.

The chain employs TRBV11-3 and TRBJ2-7, with 8 positions matching TRBD1. This CDR3 has 14 residues. CDR1 SGHNT and CDR2 YENEEA come from the germline V gene. The V and J ends lost 5 bases and 2 bases, in that order; junction bases with no gene match: 5. The CDR3 protein is CASSRGQAPYEQYF. In nucleotides, the CDR3 is TGTGCCAGCAGCCGGGGACAGGCCCCCTACGAGCAGTACTTC. The entire variable domain, with the rest obtained from reference TRBV11-3 and TRBJ2-7, is as follows: EAGVVQSPRYKIIEKKQPVAFWCNPISGHNTLYWYLQNLGQGPELLIRYENEEAVDDSQLPKDRFSAERLKGVDSTLKIQPAELGDSAVYLCASSRGQAPYEQYFGPGTRLTVT.

This clonotype has ten or more counts. V and J are TRBV20-1 and TRBJ2-5, with TRBD1 as a possible D gene (6 bases). This CDR3 is 15 amino acids long. V shed 1 base and J shed 2 bases, with 14 bases lying between them. Germline assignment: CDR1 DFQATT and CDR2 SNEGSKA (reference sequence). The CDR3 loop is CSARVVPGVQETQYF. The CDR3 DNA reads as TGCAGTGCTAGAGTCGTACCAGGGGTTCAAGAGACCCAGTACTTC.

This clonotype appeared a few times. The chain joins TRBV5-1 to TRBJ2-7; D is tentatively TRBD1 or TRBD2 (5 bases each). The length of the CDR3 is 16 residues. Deletions cut 3 bases from V and 3 bases from J, with 19 bases between. CDR1 and CDR2 from the germline V gene are SGHRS and YFSETQ. DNA for the CDR3: TGCGCCAGCAGCTCGGCCCCGGGAACTCAGGGCTACGAGCAGTACTTC. It is translated as CASSSAPGTQGYEQYF. Full variable domain (missing parts from reference TRBV5-1 and TRBJ2-7): KAGVTQTPRYLIKTRGQQVTLSCSPISGHRSVSWYQQTPGQGLQFLFEYFSETQRNKGNFPGRFSGRQFSNSRSEMNVSTLELGDSALYLCASSSAPGTQGYEQYFGPGTRLTVT.

The chain employs TRBV12-3 or TRBV12-4 and TRBJ1-5, with D uncertain. The CDR3 has 14 residues. The V end was cut by 5 bases, the J end by 2 bases, with 10 bases between. CDR3 loop: CASSRRTGNQPQHF. The CDR3 DNA sequence: TGTGCCAGCAGTCGTCGGACGGGCAATCAGCCCCAGCATTTT.

The V call is TRBV7-9, the J call TRBJ1-1, with D possibly being TRBD1 (5 bases). The V gene's germline CDR1 is SEHNR and CDR2 FQNEAQ (reference sequence). Trimming removed 5 bases from V and 1 base from J, with 11 bases in between. This CDR3 is built from 14 residues. CDR3 sequence: CASSEGRPNTEAFF. CDR3 bases: TGTGCCAGCAGCGAGGGACGGCCGAACACTGAAGCTTTCTTT.

This clonotype came up many times. The J gene is TRBJ2-7, the V gene TRBV4-3; TRBD2 is a possible D gene (6 bases). This CDR3 spans 13 amino acids. In germline, CDR1 is LGHNA, CDR2 YSLEER. V was shortened by 0 bases and J by 5 bases, with 8 bases between the two germline ends. CDR3 DNA: TGCGCCAGCAGCCAAGAGCGGGGAAACGAGCAGTACTTC. Translating gives CASSQERGNEQYF.